The sequence of this T cell receptor beta chain was determined in a study of T cell changes during pregnancy in multiple sclerosis. TCRdb's copy holds only in-frame clones and misses some; the assay was immunoSEQ multiplex PCR. Of tens of thousands of clones listed, around nine tenths are singletons. The CDR3 is made up of 11 amino acids. The germline CDR1 and CDR2 sequences are SQVTM and ANQGSEA. The clonotype comes from a female donor in good health, enrolled as a control in a pregnancy study. The rearrangement uses TRBV29-1 and TRBJ2-5; tentatively, D is TRBD2 (5 bases). The end of the DNA is better explained by TRBJ2-7, so the J call may be wrong. Sequenced material: peripheral blood, taken in the first trimester of pregnancy. The CDR3 loop is CSVVVGDEQYF. Written as DNA, the CDR3 is TGCAGCGTTGTGGTGGGAGACGAGCAGTACTTC.